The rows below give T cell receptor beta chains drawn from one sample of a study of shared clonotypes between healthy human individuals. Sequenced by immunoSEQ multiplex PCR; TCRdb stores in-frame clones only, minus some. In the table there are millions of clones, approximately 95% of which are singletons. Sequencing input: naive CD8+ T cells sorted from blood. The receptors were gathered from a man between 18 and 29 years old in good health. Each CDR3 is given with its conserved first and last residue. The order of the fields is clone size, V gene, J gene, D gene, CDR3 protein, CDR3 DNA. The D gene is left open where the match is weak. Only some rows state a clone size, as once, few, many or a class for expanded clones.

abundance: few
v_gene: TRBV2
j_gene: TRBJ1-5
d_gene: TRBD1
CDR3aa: CASTGDRVDNQPQHF
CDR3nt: TGTGCCAGCACCGGGGACAGGGTGGACAATCAGCCCCAGCATTTT

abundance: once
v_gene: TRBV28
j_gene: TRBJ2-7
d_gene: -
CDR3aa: CASIGFGWGSYEQYF
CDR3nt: TGTGCCAGCATTGGGTTCGGTTGGGGCTCCTACGAGCAGTACTTC

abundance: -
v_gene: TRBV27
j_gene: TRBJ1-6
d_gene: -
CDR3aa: CASSSTGHYNSPLHF
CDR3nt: TGTGCCAGCAGTTCGACAGGTCACTATAATTCACCCCTCCACTTT

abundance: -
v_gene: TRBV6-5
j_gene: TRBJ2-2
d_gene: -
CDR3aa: CASSGPTGELFF
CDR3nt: TGTGCCAGCAGTGGACCCACCGGGGAGCTGTTTTTT

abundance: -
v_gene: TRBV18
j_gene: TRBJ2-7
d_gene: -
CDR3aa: CASSLNYEQYF
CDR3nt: TGTGCCAGCTCACTGAACTACGAGCAGTACTTC

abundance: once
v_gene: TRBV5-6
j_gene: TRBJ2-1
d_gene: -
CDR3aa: CASSLGPNNEQFF
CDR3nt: TGTGCCAGCAGCTTGGGACCAAACAATGAGCAGTTCTTC

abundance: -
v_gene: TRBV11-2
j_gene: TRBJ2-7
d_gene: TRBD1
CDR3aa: CASSLGDSYEQYF
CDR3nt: TGTGCCAGCAGCTTGGGGGACAGCTACGAGCAGTACTTC

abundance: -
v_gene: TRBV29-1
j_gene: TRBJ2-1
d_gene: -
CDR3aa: CSVVGEQFF
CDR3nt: TGCAGCGTTGTAGGTGAGCAGTTCTTC

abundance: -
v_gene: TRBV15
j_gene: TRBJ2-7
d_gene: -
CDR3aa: CATSRVAPTYEQYF
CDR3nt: TGTGCCACCAGCAGAGTAGCCCCCACCTACGAGCAGTACTTC

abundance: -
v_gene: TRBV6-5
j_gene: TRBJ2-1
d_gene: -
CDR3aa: CASSYPRERGLEQFF
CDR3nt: TGTGCCAGCAGTTACCCTAGAGAGAGGGGGTTGGAGCAGTTCTTC

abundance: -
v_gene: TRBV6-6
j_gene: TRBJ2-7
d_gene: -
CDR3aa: CASCPTGYYEQYF
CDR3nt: TGTGCCAGCTGCCCGACAGGATACTACGAGCAGTACTTC

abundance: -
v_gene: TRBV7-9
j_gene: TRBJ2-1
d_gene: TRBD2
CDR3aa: CASSTRGAGGLGDEQFF
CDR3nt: TGTGCCAGCAGCACCCGGGGAGCGGGGGGTTTAGGCGATGAGCAGTTCTTC

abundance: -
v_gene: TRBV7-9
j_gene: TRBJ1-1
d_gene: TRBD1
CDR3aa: CASSPWTGDTEAFF
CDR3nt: TGTGCCAGCAGCCCGTGGACAGGGGATACTGAAGCTTTCTTT

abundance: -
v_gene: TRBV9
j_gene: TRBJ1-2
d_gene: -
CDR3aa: CASSAGQTKTNYGYTF
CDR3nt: TGTGCCAGCAGCGCCGGACAGACCAAGACTAACTATGGCTACACCTTC

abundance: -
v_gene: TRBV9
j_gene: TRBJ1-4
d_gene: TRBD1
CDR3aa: CASSPGGATNEKLFF
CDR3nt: TGTGCCAGCAGCCCAGGGGGCGCAACTAATGAAAAACTGTTTTTT

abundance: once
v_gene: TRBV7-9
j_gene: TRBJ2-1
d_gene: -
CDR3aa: CASSLAATGIYNEQFF
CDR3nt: TGTGCCAGCAGCTTAGCGGCTACAGGAATCTACAATGAGCAGTTCTTC

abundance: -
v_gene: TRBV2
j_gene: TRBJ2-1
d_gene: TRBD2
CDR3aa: CASSEVSGTSYNEQFF
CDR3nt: TGTGCCAGCAGTGAGGTGAGCGGGACCTCCTACAATGAGCAGTTCTTC

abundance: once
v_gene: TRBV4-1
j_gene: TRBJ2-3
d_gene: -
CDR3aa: CASSQQDLAVSTDTQYF
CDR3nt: TGCGCCAGCAGCCAACAAGACTTGGCAGTTAGCACAGATACGCAGTATTTT

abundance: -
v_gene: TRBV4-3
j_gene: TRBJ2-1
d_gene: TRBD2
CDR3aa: CASSPTREGSFSNEQFF
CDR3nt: TGCGCCAGCAGCCCAACTCGGGAGGGCTCTTTCTCTAATGAGCAGTTCTTC

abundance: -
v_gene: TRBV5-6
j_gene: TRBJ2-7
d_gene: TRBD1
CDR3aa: CASSRWDRGHEQYF
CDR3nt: TGTGCCAGCAGCAGATGGGACAGGGGGCACGAGCAGTACTTC

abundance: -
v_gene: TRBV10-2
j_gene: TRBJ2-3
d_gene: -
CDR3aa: CASRIGYDPTDTQYF
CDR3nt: TGCGCCAGCAGGATAGGCTACGATCCCACAGATACGCAGTATTTT

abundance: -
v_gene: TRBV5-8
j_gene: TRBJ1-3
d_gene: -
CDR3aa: CASSLGRGAGNTIYF
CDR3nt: TGTGCCAGCAGCTTGGGCCGCGGCGCTGGAAACACCATATATTTT

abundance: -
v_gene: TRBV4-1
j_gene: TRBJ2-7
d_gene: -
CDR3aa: CASSPTSPSSYEQYF
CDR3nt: TGCGCCAGCAGCCCCACTAGCCCTAGCTCCTACGAGCAGTACTTC

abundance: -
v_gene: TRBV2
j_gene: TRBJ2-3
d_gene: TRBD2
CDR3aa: CATHRGEASTDTQYF
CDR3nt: TGTGCCACCCACCGGGGGGAGGCGTCCACAGATACGCAGTATTTT

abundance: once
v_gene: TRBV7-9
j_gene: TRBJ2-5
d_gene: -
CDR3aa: CASSFVFGREAQETQYF
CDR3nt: TGTGCCAGCAGCTTCGTGTTCGGACGGGAAGCCCAAGAGACCCAGTACTTC

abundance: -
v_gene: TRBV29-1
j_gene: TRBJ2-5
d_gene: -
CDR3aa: CSVEESLIGETQYF
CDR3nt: TGCAGCGTTGAAGAGAGTTTGATAGGGGAGACCCAGTACTTC

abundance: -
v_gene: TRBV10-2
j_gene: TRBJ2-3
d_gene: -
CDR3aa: CASSESVGQISLVGYTDTQYF
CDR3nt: TGCGCCAGCAGTGAGTCGGTCGGACAGATAAGTTTAGTGGGATACACAGATACGCAGTATTTT

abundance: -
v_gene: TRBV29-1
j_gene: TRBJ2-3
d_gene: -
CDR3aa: CSVDLPGTDTQYF
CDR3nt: TGCAGCGTTGACTTGCCGGGGACTGATACGCAGTATTTT

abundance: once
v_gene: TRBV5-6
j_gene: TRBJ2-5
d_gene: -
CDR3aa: CASSLGGYQETQYF
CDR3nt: TGTGCCAGCAGCTTGGGCGGCTACCAAGAGACCCAGTACTTC

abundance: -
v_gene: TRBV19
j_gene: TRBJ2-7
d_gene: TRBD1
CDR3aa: CASSMTGVTYEQYF
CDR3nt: TGTGCCAGTAGTATGACAGGGGTTACTTACGAGCAGTACTTC

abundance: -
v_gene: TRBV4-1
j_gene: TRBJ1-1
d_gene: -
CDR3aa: CASSQAWGPASTEAFF
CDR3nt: TGCGCCAGCAGCCAGGCGTGGGGGCCCGCGAGCACTGAAGCTTTCTTT

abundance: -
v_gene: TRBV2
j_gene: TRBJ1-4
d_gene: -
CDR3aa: CASRLTVREKLFF
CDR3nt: TGTGCCAGCAGACTGACAGTCCGGGAAAAACTGTTTTTT

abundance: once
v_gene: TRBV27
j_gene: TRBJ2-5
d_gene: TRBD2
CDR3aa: CASSSRLAGTQETQYF
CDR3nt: TGTGCCAGCAGTTCGAGACTAGCGGGGACGCAAGAGACCCAGTACTTC

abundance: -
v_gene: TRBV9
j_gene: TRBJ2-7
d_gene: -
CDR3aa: CASSVALGGYEQYF
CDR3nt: TGTGCCAGCAGCGTAGCCCTAGGCGGCTACGAGCAGTACTTC

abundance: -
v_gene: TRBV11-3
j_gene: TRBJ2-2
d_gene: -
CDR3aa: CASSLDVGANTGELFF
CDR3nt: TGTGCCAGCAGCTTAGATGTGGGCGCTAACACCGGGGAGCTGTTTTTT

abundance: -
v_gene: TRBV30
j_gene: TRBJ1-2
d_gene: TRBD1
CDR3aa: CAWGQENANYGYTF
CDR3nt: TGTGCCTGGGGACAGGAAAATGCTAACTATGGCTACACCTTC

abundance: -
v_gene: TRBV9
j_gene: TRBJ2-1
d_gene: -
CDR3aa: CASSEGGVNEQFF
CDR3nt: TGTGCCAGCAGCGAGGGCGGTGTAAATGAGCAGTTCTTC

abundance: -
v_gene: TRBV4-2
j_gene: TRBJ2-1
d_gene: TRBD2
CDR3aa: CASSQELAGGPLQVEQFF
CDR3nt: TGTGCCAGCAGCCAAGAGCTAGCGGGGGGTCCCCTTCAGGTTGAGCAGTTCTTC